The text below deals with one TCR beta chain. In the authors' methods: Using reference gene primer amplification, nucleated cell counts were estimated. Sequencing was performed with immunoSEQ multiplex PCR; in TCRdb, only in-frame clones are kept and a portion is missing. V, J and clone size are those of that table, while D and trimming were read from the DNA. The sample yields 150,000 to 200,000 clones, about 86% seen once. Germline-derived CDR1 and CDR2 are SEHNR and FQNEAQ (reference sequence). This CDR3 spans 14 amino acids. V gave up 5 bases and J gave up 6 bases, with 16 bases separating them. The data belong to a study of blood T cell repertoires in COVID-19. The overall study: Collection of acute and convalescent COVID-19 samples took place in the United States, Italy and Spain. T cells, B-cell-depleted T cells, or PBMCs supplied cDNA or gDNA.

The chain carries TRBV7-9 and TRBJ1-1; D is perhaps TRBD1 (5 bases). The TCR originated in a man younger than 35 with active or convalescent COVID-19. The sequenced sample consisted of peripheral blood. In DNA, the CDR3 is TGTGCCAGCAGCCCACACCAGGGTTTGGCTGAAGCTTTCTTT. It codes for CASSPHQGLAEAFF.